This entry lists 2 T cell receptor beta chains sequenced from one sample in a study of T cell responses to AZD1222 COVID-19 vaccine (TCRdb year 2021). The library was generated by the immunoSEQ multiplex PCR assay. This is the immuneACCESS table as TCRdb keeps it, with only in-frame sequences that have V and J called. A part of the clones is gone; compared with another copy, unresolved V genes explain less than half, and the rest is unexplained. In all, the sample holds some 49,000 clones, and 85% to 90% of those were seen once. The biggest ten clones account for 0.95% to 1.2% of the sample. The time point label of this sample denotes: about 28 days (+/-7) after the second vaccine dose. The material was peripheral blood, obtained 28 days after the second AZD1222 dose. These receptors were obtained from an adult who received the AZD1222 COVID-19 vaccine.

The rearrangement joins TRBV3-1 (or the pseudogene TRBV3-2) to TRBJ2-1; 14 nucleotides match TRBD2. With V trimmed by 2 bases and J by 6 bases, 6 bases remained unmatched. The CDR3 runs 17 residues. Germline CDR1 reads LGHDT; CDR2 reads YNNKEL (reference sequence). DNA for the CDR3: TGTGCCAGCAGCCAACCCAGGACTAGCGGGAGGACCAATGAGCAGTTCTTC. Translating it yields CASSQPRTSGRTNEQFF.

V is TRBV27 and J is TRBJ1-1; TRBD1 agrees at 10 bases. Germline loops: CDR1 MNHEY, CDR2 SMNVEV (reference sequence). The V and J ends lost 3 bases and 4 bases, in that order; junction bases with no gene match: 11. The CDR3 contains 17 residues. The CDR3 DNA reads as TGTGCCAGCAGTTTCCGACAGGGGGCCTTTGAGCGCACTGAAGCTTTCTTT. It yields the protein CASSFRQGAFERTEAFF.